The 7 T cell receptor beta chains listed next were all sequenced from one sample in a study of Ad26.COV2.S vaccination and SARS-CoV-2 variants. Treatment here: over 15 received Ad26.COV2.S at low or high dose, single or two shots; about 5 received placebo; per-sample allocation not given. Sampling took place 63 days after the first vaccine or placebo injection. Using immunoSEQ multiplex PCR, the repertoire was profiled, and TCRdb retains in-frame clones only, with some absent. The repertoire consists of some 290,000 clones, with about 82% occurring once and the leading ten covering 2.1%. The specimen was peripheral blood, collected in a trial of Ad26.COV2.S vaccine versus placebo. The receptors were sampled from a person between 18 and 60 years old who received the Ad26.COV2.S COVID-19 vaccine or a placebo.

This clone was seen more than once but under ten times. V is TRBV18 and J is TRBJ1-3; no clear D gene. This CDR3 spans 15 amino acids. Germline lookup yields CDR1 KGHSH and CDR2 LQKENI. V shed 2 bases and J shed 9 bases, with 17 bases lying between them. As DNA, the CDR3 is TGTGCCAGCTCACCAACTGATGGACGAGGTGGCACCATATATTTT. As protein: CASSPTDGRGGTIYF.

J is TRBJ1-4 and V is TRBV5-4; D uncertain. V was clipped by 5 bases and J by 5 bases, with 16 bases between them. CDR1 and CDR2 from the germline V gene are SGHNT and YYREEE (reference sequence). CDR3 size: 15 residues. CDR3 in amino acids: CASSPALRENEKLFF. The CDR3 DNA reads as TGTGCCAGCAGTCCGGCGTTGAGAGAGAATGAAAAACTGTTTTTT.

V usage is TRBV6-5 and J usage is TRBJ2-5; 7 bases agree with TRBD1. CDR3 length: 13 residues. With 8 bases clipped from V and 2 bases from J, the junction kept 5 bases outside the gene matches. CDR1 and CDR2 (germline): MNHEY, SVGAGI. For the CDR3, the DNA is TGTGCCAGCGCGAGGGGGCCTCAAGAGACCCAGTACTTC. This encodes CASARGPQETQYF.

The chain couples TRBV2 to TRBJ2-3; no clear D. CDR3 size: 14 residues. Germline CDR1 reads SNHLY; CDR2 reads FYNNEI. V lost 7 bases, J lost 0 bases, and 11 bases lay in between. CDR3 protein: CASIPTTSTDTQYF. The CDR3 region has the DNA TGTGCCAGCATTCCTACCACTAGCACAGATACGCAGTATTTT.

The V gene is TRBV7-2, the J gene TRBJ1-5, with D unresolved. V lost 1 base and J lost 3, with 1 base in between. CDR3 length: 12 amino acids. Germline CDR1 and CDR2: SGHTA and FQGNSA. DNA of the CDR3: TGTGCCAGCAGCTTAGACAATCAGCCCCAGCATTTT. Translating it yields CASSLDNQPQHF.

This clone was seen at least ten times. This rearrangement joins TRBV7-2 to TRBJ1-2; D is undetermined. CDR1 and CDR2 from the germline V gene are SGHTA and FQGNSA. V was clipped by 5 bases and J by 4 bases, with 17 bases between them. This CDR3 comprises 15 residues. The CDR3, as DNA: TGTGCCAGCAGCACGGGCCTCGCACGGGGCTATGGCTACACCTTC. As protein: CASSTGLARGYGYTF.

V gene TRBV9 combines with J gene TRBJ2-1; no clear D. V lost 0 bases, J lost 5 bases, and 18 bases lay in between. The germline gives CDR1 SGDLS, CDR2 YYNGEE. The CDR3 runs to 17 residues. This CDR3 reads CASSVAVGMVYDNEQFF. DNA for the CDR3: TGTGCCAGCAGCGTAGCCGTTGGGATGGTATATGACAATGAGCAGTTCTTC.